This entry lists 29 T cell receptor beta chains sequenced from one sample in a study of T cells in Graves' hyperthyroidism and ophthalmopathy (dated by TCRdb to 2018 to 2020). Libraries came from multiplex PCR. The run used an Illumina HiSeq 2000. Amplification of TCR beta CDR3 regions was carried out from RNA transcripts. For the first round of RT-PCR on the TCR CDR3, the HTBI primer set was used together with the Qiagen OneStep RT-PCR kit. TCRdb reworked the public reads: Q25 trimming with fastp, MiXCR clone assembly, productive beta chains retained. Identical CDR3 protein sequences are pooled into one entry, listed with their most common genes and DNA. The sample table lists about 700,000 distinct CDR3 sequences, 11% to 15% of them with a count of one. About 9.4% of the sample comes from the top ten. The specimen was blood. These receptors all come from a woman under 30 with Graves' hyperthyroidism.

In the case of this clonotype: The junction departs from germline at one end; a sequencing error may be responsible. CDR3 coding DNA: TGCACCAGCAGCCAACCCCTACAGCGGGAGATAGGCGACGAGCAGTACTTC. Translated: CTSSQPLQREIGDEQYF. The rearrangement joins TRBV4-1 to TRBJ2-7, with 8 bases aligning to TRBD2. The CDR3 sequence is 17 residues long. The germline V gene encodes CDR1 MGHRA and CDR2 YSYEKL.

This clonotype was counted at least ten times. V is TRBV19 and J is TRBJ1-1; 7 positions match TRBD1. Trimming cost V 6 bases and J 0 bases; bases outside gene matches: 10. CDR1 LNHDA and CDR2 SQIVND come from the germline V gene (reference sequence). The length of the CDR3 is 16 residues. DNA of the CDR3: TGTGCCAGTAGGGGTAACAGGGGACACCTGAACACTGAAGCTTTCTTT. As protein: CASRGNRGHLNTEAFF.

V is TRBV7-9 and J is TRBJ1-1; TRBD1 agrees at 9 bases. J gave up 3 bases and V 7 bases, and 6 bases lay outside the gene matches. Germline assignment: CDR1 SEHNR and CDR2 FQNEAQ (reference sequence). The CDR3 is 14 residues long. The CDR3 loop is CASIPTGGHTEAFF. The CDR3, as DNA: TGTGCCAGCATCCCTACAGGGGGCCACACTGAAGCTTTCTTT.

This clonotype was picked up many times. The J gene is TRBJ2-3, the V gene TRBV20-1; D gene ambiguous. CDR1 and CDR2 from the germline V gene are DFQATT and SNEGSKA (reference sequence). Trimming pared 6 bases from V and 4 bases from J, leaving 20 bases between. The CDR3 has 15 amino acids. The CDR3 is CSAQLNRPGPDTQYF. The DNA of the CDR3 is TGCAGTGCACAACTTAACAGACCCGGCCCAGATACGCAGTATTTT.

Ten or more counts support this clonotype. The genes are TRBV7-8 and TRBJ2-1, with 7 bases aligning to TRBD2. The CDR3 contains 15 residues. J lost 0 bases, V lost 7 bases, and 6 bases had no gene match. Germline CDR1 and CDR2: SGHVS and FQNEAQ. This CDR3 reads CASTVAGSSYNEQFF. CDR3 DNA sequence: TGTGCCAGCACCGTAGCGGGCAGCTCCTACAATGAGCAGTTCTTC.

The chain joins TRBV25-1 to TRBJ1-6; D may be TRBD1 (6 bases). The CDR3 loop spans 16 amino acids. V lost 0 bases to trimming and J lost 8 bases, with 14 bases between them. Germline values: CDR1 MGHDK, CDR2 SYGVNS. The CDR3 is CASSEYRGGPYSPLHF. In nucleotides, the CDR3 is TGTGCCAGCAGTGAATATAGAGGGGGTCCGTATTCACCCCTCCACTTT.

The chain combines TRBV14 with TRBJ2-7; 10 bases fit TRBD2. Germline V gene data show CDR1 as SGHDN and CDR2 as FVKESK. The CDR3 loop spans 15 amino acids. V was clipped by 1 base and J by 6 bases; unmatched bases: 6. The CDR3 DNA is TGTGCCAGCAGCCAAGTAGTAGCGGGAGGACTCGAGCAGTACTTC. Protein: CASSQVVAGGLEQYF.

Ten or more counts support this clonotype. This chain joins TRBV28 and TRBJ2-7; D is unclear. Germline loops: CDR1 MDHEN, CDR2 SYDVKM. V lost 6 bases to trimming and J lost 6 bases, with 12 bases between them. The CDR3 loop spans 12 amino acids. The CDR3 region has the DNA TGTGCCAGCAGCCCCAGCCCGGTCGAGCAGTACTTC. Translated: CASSPSPVEQYF.

This clonotype was detected only a few times. The gene calls are TRBV18 and TRBJ1-1; D remains unclear. The CDR3 runs 13 residues. Trimming removed 3 bases from V and 8 bases from J, with 13 bases in between. Germline V gene lookup returns CDR1 KGHSH and CDR2 LQKENI. For the CDR3, the DNA is TGTGCCAGCTCACCCGCTGGGCCAGAGGAAGCTTTCTTT. It specifies CASSPAGPEEAFF.

This chain connects TRBV19 to TRBJ2-1; D ambiguous. V lost 2 bases, J lost 10 bases, and 15 bases lay in between. Germline values: CDR1 LNHDA, CDR2 SQIVND (reference sequence). The CDR3 covers 14 residues. The CDR3 here is CASSIMDVGLEQFF. The CDR3 DNA is TGTGCCAGTAGTATAATGGATGTAGGGTTGGAGCAGTTCTTC.

There are many counts of this clonotype. This chain joins TRBV7-2 and TRBJ2-1; D unresolved. This CDR3 is 16 amino acids long. The V gene's germline CDR1 is SGHTA and CDR2 FQGNSA. The germline V and J ends were trimmed by 1 base and 4 bases, with 14 bases remaining between them. The CDR3 is CASSLGTSNGYNEQFF. The DNA for the CDR3 is TGTGCCAGCAGCTTAGGGACGTCGAACGGTTACAATGAGCAGTTCTTC.

The J gene is TRBJ2-2, the V gene TRBV10-2; D is ambiguous. CDR3 size: 17 residues. Trimming shortened V by 2 bases and J by 0 bases, and 13 bases separated the two germline ends. Germline CDR1 is WSHSY and CDR2 is SAAADI. CDR3 sequence: CASSENRPSANTGELFF. The CDR3 bases are TGCGCCAGCAGTGAGAATAGGCCCTCCGCGAACACCGGGGAGCTGTTTTTT.

This clonotype was observed a handful of times. This chain connects TRBV3-1 to TRBJ2-1, with D tentatively TRBD2 (5 bases). The V end was cut by 2 bases, the J end by 6 bases, with 14 bases between. This CDR3 contains 15 residues. CDR1 and CDR2 from the germline V gene are LGHDT and YNNKEL (reference sequence). The CDR3 reads CASSQRAAGCNEQFF. In DNA form, the CDR3 reads TGTGCCAGCAGCCAACGAGCCGCGGGCTGCAATGAGCAGTTCTTC.

This clonotype came up many times. This chain joins TRBV6-1 and TRBJ1-2, with D hard to call. CDR3 length: 15 residues. V was clipped by 5 bases and J by 4 bases, with 17 bases between them. Germline CDR1 reads MNHNS; CDR2 reads SASEGT. This CDR3 reads CASSSDSRRGYGYTF. Written as DNA, the CDR3 is TGTGCCAGCAGTTCAGACTCTCGGCGGGGCTATGGCTACACCTTC.

This clonotype was observed a few times. The rearrangement joins TRBV24-1 to TRBJ2-2; D is unresolved. The germline V gene has CDR1 KGHDR and CDR2 SFDVKD. The CDR3 length is 15 residues. V lost 2 bases, J lost 5 bases, and 11 bases lay in between. In DNA form, the CDR3 reads TGTGCCACCAGTGATTCCTCCCGCTGGACCGGGGAGCTGTTTTTT. Translating it yields CATSDSSRWTGELFF.

Remarks on this clonotype: A much larger clone is a single base away; this may be a read error. The CDR3 does not close with the conserved phenylalanine or tryptophan, likely indicating a read error. The rearrangement uses TRBV7-2 and TRBJ2-1, with 7 bases matching TRBD2. CDR3 length: 14 residues. J was trimmed by 5 bases and V by 5 bases; bases with no gene match: 6. Germline V lookup: CDR1 SGHTA, CDR2 FQGNSA. Here the CDR3 DNA reads TGTGCCAGCAGCCATAGCGGGCCCAACAATGAGCAGTTCCTC. This translates into CASSHSGPNNEQFL.

This clonotype showed up many times. The gene calls are TRBV7-2 and TRBJ2-5; weak D call: TRBD1 (5 bases). Trimming removed 2 bases at V and 2 bases at J, with 15 bases between. Germline V CDR1 and CDR2: SGHTA, FQGNSA. The CDR3 is 16 amino acids. CDR3 region: CASSLTRRRVQETQYF. The DNA for the CDR3 is TGTGCCAGCAGCTTAACGAGACGCAGGGTTCAAGAGACCCAGTACTTC.

In this sample, this clonotype turned up many times. An end of the junction differs from the germline gene, which may be a read error. The rearrangement uses TRBV9 and TRBJ2-1; 8 bases fit TRBD2. The CDR3 consists of 12 residues. The germline CDR1 and CDR2 sequences are SGDLS and YYNGEE. Written as DNA, the CDR3 is TGCGCCAGCAGCGCGGGAGGTAATGAGCAGTTCTTC. Translated, it gives CASSAGGNEQFF.

This clonotype was picked up one time. This chain uses TRBV20-1 with TRBJ1-1, with D perhaps matching TRBD1 (6 bases). Germline CDR1 DFQATT, CDR2 SNEGSKA (reference sequence). V was clipped by 5 bases and J by 11 bases, with 21 bases between them. This CDR3 contains 13 residues. This chain's CDR3 is CSAVLGGGRRAFF. Here the CDR3 DNA reads TGCAGTGCTGTTCTCGGGGGGGGGCGCCGGGCTTTCTTT.

This clonotype has at least ten counts. The rearrangement uses TRBV20-1 and TRBJ1-1; D ambiguous. CDR1 DFQATT and CDR2 SNEGSKA come from the germline V gene (reference sequence). The V gene lost 4 bases and the J gene lost 1 base, with 10 bases spanning the gap. The CDR3 has 13 amino acids. The CDR3 loop is CSAIGVGNTEAFF. Here the CDR3 DNA reads TGCAGTGCTATCGGAGTGGGGAACACTGAAGCTTTCTTT.

Only a few counts were recorded for this clonotype. The chain carries TRBV6-2 or TRBV6-3 and TRBJ1-2; 10 bases align to TRBD1. V shed 2 bases, J shed 5 bases, and the junction held 8 bases outside the gene matches. Germline V gene data show CDR1 as MNHEY and CDR2 as SVGEGT. CDR3 length: 16 amino acids. CDR3 residues: CASSYLGQGIGYGYTF. DNA of the CDR3: TGTGCCAGCAGTTACCTGGGACAGGGGATCGGATATGGCTACACCTTC.

This clonotype was seen repeatedly, ten times or more. The chain employs TRBV30 and TRBJ2-7; 7 bases are shared with TRBD2. The V and J ends lost 5 bases and 0 bases, in that order; junction bases with no gene match: 4. Per the germline V gene, CDR1 is GTSNPN and CDR2 is SVGIG (reference sequence). This CDR3 has 13 amino acids. As DNA, the CDR3 is TGTGCCTGGGGTGGGGGGGTCTCCTACGAGCAGTACTTC. It codes for CAWGGGVSYEQYF. Full variable domain (missing parts from reference TRBV30 and TRBJ2-7): SQTIHQWPATLVQPVGSPLSLECTVEGTSNPNLYWYRQAAGRGLQLLFYSVGIGQISSEVPQNLSASRPQDRQFILSSKKLLLSDSGFYLCAWGGGVSYEQYFGPGTRLTVT.

Ten or more counts support this clonotype. The rearrangement uses TRBV2 and TRBJ2-1; 8 bases fit TRBD1. V dropped 10 bases and J dropped 8; count of bases not matched to a gene: 10. The CDR3 has 13 residues. The germline V gene has CDR1 SNHLY and CDR2 FYNNEI. CDR3 DNA sequence: TGTGCCACCGATGGGACAGGCGGAGATGAGCAGTTCTTC. Protein: CATDGTGGDEQFF.

The chain employs TRBV24-1 and TRBJ2-5, with D maybe TRBD2 (5 bases). The CDR3 runs to 12 residues. The V and J ends lost 12 bases and 5 bases respectively, with 15 bases between them. Germline CDR1 reads KGHDR; CDR2 reads SFDVKD. The CDR3 reads CAAGPPGETQYF. The CDR3 DNA is TGTGCCGCCGGCCCCCCGGGGGAGACCCAGTACTTC.

The genes are TRBV29-1 and TRBJ1-1, with unresolved D. The germline V gene has CDR1 SQVTM and CDR2 ANQGSEA. Trimming cost V 4 bases and J 0 bases, with 12 bases left between them. This CDR3 spans 14 amino acids. CDR3 sequence reads: CSVVEGNMNTEAFF. The CDR3 DNA sequence: TGCAGCGTTGTGGAGGGTAACATGAACACTGAAGCTTTCTTT.

This clonotype has ten or more counts. The chain combines TRBV6-6 with TRBJ1-2; 10 bases align to TRBD1. Trimming at V came to 2 bases and at J to 6 bases, leaving 3 bases not matched to a gene. There are 14 residues in the CDR3. CDR1 is MNHNY, CDR2 SVGAGI, per germline (reference sequence). In nucleotides, the CDR3 is TGTGCCAGCAGTTACACGACAGGGGGCAATGGCTACACCTTC. It encodes CASSYTTGGNGYTF.

This clonotype has more than one count but fewer than ten. This chain links TRBV19 with TRBJ1-1, with D uncertain. The V end was cut by 5 bases, the J end by 4 bases, with 14 bases between. Germline V gives CDR1 LNHDA, CDR2 SQIVND (reference sequence). The CDR3 runs to 14 residues. The CDR3 DNA follows: TGTGCCAGTAGTTCTCGGGAAGAGTTCACTGAAGCTTTCTTT. Protein product: CASSSREEFTEAFF.

The table lists this clonotype with many counts. The chain recombines TRBV7-2 with TRBJ1-1; a possible D gene is TRBD1 (5 bases). The CDR3 is 15 amino acids. Germline V gene data show CDR1 as SGHTA and CDR2 as FQGNSA. The germline V and J ends were trimmed by 3 bases and 5 bases, with 16 bases remaining between them. The CDR3 DNA reads as TGTGCCAGCAGCTTGGAAAGGGGTTTAGGAACTGAAGCTTTCTTT. It translates to CASSLERGLGTEAFF.

This clonotype was seen at least ten times. This chain joins TRBV2 and TRBJ1-2; D is possibly TRBD1 (5 bases). The CDR3 is made up of 13 amino acids. V was clipped by 0 bases and J by 6 bases, with 8 bases between them. The germline V gene has CDR1 SNHLY and CDR2 FYNNEI. This CDR3 reads CASSEAGTNGYTF. DNA for the CDR3: TGTGCCAGCAGTGAAGCGGGGACGAATGGCTACACCTTC. The full variable domain, completed using reference TRBV2 and TRBJ1-2, is EPEVTQTPSHQVTQMGQEVILRCVPISNHLYFYWYRQILGQKVEFLVSFYNNEISEKSEIFDDQFSVERPDGSNFTLKIRSTKLEDSAMYFCASSEAGTNGYTFGSGTRLTVV.